Presented here are 6 T cell receptor beta chains from one specimen sequenced in a study of blood T cell repertoires in COVID-19. TCRdb keeps only in-frame clones here, not all; method: immunoSEQ multiplex PCR. The data contain under 200,000 clones, over 80% of them singletons. The sample comprised peripheral blood. Every receptor here comes from a woman older than 75 with active or convalescent COVID-19.

The chain is built from TRBV7-2 and TRBJ2-1; D not certain. Germline CDR1 SGHTA, CDR2 FQGNSA. Between the trimmed V and J ends, which lost 5 bases and 0 bases, there was a span of 11 bases. The CDR3 runs to 15 residues. CDR3 coding DNA: TGTGCCAGCAGCCCCGAGAGGAGCTCCTACAATGAGCAGTTCTTC. Translation gives CASSPERSSYNEQFF.

V is TRBV9 and J is TRBJ1-2; D unclear. The germline V and J ends were trimmed by 3 bases and 2 bases, with 14 bases remaining between them. The CDR3 has 15 residues. CDR1 and CDR2 from the germline V gene are SGDLS and YYNGEE. CDR3 sequence: CASSALDWVNYGYTF. The CDR3, as DNA: TGTGCCAGCAGCGCGCTGGACTGGGTAAACTATGGCTACACCTTC. The full variable domain, rest sourced from reference TRBV9 and TRBJ1-2, is DSGVTQTPKHLITATGQRVTLRCSPRSGDLSVYWYQQSLDQGLQFLIQYYNGEERAKGNILERFSAQQFPDLHSELNLSSLELGDSALYFCASSALDWVNYGYTFGSGTRLTVV.

The chain has TRBV9 and TRBJ2-4, with D possibly being TRBD1 (5 bases). This CDR3 is built from 14 residues. Trimming pared 0 bases from V and 2 bases from J, leaving 6 bases between. Germline V gives CDR1 SGDLS, CDR2 YYNGEE. Written as DNA, the CDR3 is TGTGCCAGCAGCGTAGGACAGACCAAAAACATTCAGTACTTC. The encoded protein is CASSVGQTKNIQYF.

V usage is TRBV27 and J usage is TRBJ1-6, with D maybe TRBD1 (6 bases). Germline CDR1 MNHEY, CDR2 SMNVEV (reference sequence). V lost 0 bases and J lost 10, with 13 bases in between. The CDR3 has 15 residues. The CDR3 nucleotides are TGTGCCAGCAGTTTATCGCGACAGGTGTTATCACCCCTCCACTTT. Translated: CASSLSRQVLSPLHF.

The chain carries TRBV5-1 and TRBJ2-7; 9 bases line up with TRBD1. V was clipped by 4 bases and J by 6 bases; unmatched bases: 5. This CDR3 contains 13 residues. CDR1 and CDR2 from the germline V gene are SGHRS and YFSETQ. The chain's CDR3 is CASSPLGQGEQYF. The CDR3 DNA sequence: TGCGCCAGCAGCCCATTGGGACAGGGCGAGCAGTACTTC.

The J gene is TRBJ1-2, the V gene TRBV6-5; no clear D. The CDR3 covers 13 residues. CDR1 and CDR2 (germline): MNHEY, SVGAGI. V lost 2 bases to trimming and J lost 1 base, with 5 bases between them. CDR3 bases: TGTGCCAGCAGTTACGTCCTTAACTATGGCTACACCTTC. Protein product: CASSYVLNYGYTF.